The rows below give T cell receptor beta chains drawn from one sample of a study of T cell repertoires in cytomegalovirus infection. TCRdb re-derived calls from the reads in MiXCR, one entry per CDR3 protein. The sample consists of 560,000 or so distinct CDR3 sequences, approximately 16% of them appearing once. Sequenced material: CD8+ T cells from PBMCs. The receptors come from a human donor in good health (CMV status not recorded). Some clones in this sample may be carry-over from other donors' samples. CDR3s leave out the opening cysteine and the closing phenylalanine or tryptophan.

V gene: TRBV7-3
CDR3 protein: ASSLEQGPSYNEQF

V gene: TRBV4-1
CDR3 protein: ASSQASSGRATDTQY

V gene: TRBV25-1
CDR3 protein: ASSPDNSYEQY

V gene: TRBV29-1
CDR3 protein: SVETGGVLNTEAF

V gene: TRBV12-3/TRBV12-4
CDR3 protein: ASSRTGAVYQPQH

V gene: TRBV19
CDR3 protein: ASSLSRYSNQPQH

V gene: TRBV7-9
CDR3 protein: ASSEDLARGYETQY

V gene: TRBV6-6
CDR3 protein: ASSYVVNTEAF

V gene: TRBV7-8
CDR3 protein: ASSLVGGEGTEAF

V gene: TRBV11-2
CDR3 protein: ASSYSRGPNYGYT

V gene: TRBV7-3
CDR3 protein: ASSLLGSSSYNSPLH

V gene: TRBV6-1
CDR3 protein: ASSEHQLGSPYEQY

V gene: TRBV27
CDR3 protein: ASSLGMEYEQY

V gene: TRBV7-9
CDR3 protein: ASSSAGTGGGQPQH

V gene: TRBV6-1
CDR3 protein: ASSEWGQASQETQY

V gene: TRBV25-1
CDR3 protein: ASSGPSYRAQY

V gene: TRBV11-2
CDR3 protein: ASSLGQPYEQY

V gene: TRBV28
CDR3 protein: ASTRTYGNTIY

V gene: TRBV28
CDR3 protein: ASSRSGTWNEQF

V gene: TRBV12-3/TRBV12-4
CDR3 protein: ASSLVRANEKLF

V gene: TRBV4-2
CDR3 protein: ASSPPGRSEAF

V gene: TRBV20-1
CDR3 protein: SARGEGSYNEQF

V gene: TRBV7-6
CDR3 protein: ASSLSGSGYGYT

V gene: TRBV7-2
CDR3 protein: ASSLPSGRYYEQY

V gene: TRBV28
CDR3 protein: ASSQDRGPSYEQY

V gene: TRBV19
CDR3 protein: ASSASGGRSTDTQY

V gene: TRBV7-9
CDR3 protein: ASSPPTGARYNEQF

V gene: TRBV28
CDR3 protein: ASSLGRRTGVHEQY

V gene: TRBV3-1
CDR3 protein: ASSPRGVSSYEQY

V gene: TRBV10-1
CDR3 protein: ASSERHYRIAKNIQY

V gene: TRBV10-3
CDR3 protein: ATSTGYEQY

V gene: TRBV20-1
CDR3 protein: SASAGTGTDTQY

V gene: TRBV2
CDR3 protein: ASSAATNEKLF